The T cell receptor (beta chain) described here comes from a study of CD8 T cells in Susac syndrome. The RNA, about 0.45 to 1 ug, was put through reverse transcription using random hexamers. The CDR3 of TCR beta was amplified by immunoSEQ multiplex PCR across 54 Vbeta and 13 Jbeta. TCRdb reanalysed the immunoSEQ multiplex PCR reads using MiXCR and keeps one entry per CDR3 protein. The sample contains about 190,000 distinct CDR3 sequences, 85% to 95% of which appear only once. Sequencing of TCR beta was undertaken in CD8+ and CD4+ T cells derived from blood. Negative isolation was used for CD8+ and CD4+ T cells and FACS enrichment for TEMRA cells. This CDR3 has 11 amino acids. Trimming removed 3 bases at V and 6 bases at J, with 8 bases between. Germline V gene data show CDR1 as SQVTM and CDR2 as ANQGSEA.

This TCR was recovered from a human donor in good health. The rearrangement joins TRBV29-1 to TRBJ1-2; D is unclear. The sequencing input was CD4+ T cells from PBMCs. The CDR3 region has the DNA TGCAGCGTTGACTCCAGTAATGGCTACACCTTC. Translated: CSVDSSNGYTF.